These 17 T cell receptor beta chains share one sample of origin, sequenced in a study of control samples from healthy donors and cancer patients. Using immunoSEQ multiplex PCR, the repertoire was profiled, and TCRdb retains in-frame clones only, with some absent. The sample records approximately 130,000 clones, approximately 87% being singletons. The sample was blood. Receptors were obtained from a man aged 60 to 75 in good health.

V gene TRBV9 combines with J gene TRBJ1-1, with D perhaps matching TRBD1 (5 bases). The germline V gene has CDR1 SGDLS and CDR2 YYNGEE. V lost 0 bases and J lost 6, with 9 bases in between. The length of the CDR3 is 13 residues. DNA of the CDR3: TGTGCCAGCAGCGTAGGGCAGGGCGCTGAAGCTTTCTTT. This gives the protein CASSVGQGAEAFF.

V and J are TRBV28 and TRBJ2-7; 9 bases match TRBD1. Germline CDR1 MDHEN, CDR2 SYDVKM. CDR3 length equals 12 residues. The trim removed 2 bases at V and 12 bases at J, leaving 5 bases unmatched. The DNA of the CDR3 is TGTGCCAGCAGTTTAACAGGGGGCCATTCGTACTTC. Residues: CASSLTGGHSYF. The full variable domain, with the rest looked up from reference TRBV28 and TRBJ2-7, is DVKVTQSSRYLVKRTGEKVFLECVQDMDHENMFWYRQDPGLGLRLIYFSYDVKMKEKGDIPEGYSVSREKKERFSLILESASTNQTSMYLCASSLTGGHSYFGPGTRLTVT.

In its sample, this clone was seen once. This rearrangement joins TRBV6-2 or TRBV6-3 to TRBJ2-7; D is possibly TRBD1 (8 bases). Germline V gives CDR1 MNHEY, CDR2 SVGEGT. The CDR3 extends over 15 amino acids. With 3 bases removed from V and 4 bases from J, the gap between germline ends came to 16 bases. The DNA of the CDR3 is TGTGCCAGCAGTTATGGAACAGGGGGACTATACGAGCAGTACTTC. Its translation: CASSYGTGGLYEQYF.

The CDR3: CASRRSGGASNEQFF. In DNA, the CDR3 is TGTGCCAGCAGACGAAGCGGGGGGGCCTCCAATGAGCAGTTCTTC. The chain joins TRBV6-6 to TRBJ2-1; 10 bases agree with TRBD2. CDR3 length equals 15 residues. Germline V gene lookup returns CDR1 MNHNY and CDR2 SVGAGI (reference sequence). V was pared by 6 bases and J by 6 bases, with 8 bases of the junction left unmatched.

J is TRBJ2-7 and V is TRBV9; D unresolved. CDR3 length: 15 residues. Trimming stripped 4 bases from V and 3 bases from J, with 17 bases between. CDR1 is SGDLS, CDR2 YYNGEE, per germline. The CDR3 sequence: CASSPIASGSYEQYF. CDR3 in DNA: TGTGCCAGCAGCCCTATTGCGTCGGGCAGCTACGAGCAGTACTTC.

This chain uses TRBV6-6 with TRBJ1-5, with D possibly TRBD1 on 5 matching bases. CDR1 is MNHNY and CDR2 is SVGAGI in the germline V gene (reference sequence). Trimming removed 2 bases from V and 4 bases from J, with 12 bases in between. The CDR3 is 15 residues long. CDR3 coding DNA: TGTGCCAGCAGTTACGGGGCTTCTCCTAATCAGCCCCAGCATTTT. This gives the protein CASSYGASPNQPQHF.

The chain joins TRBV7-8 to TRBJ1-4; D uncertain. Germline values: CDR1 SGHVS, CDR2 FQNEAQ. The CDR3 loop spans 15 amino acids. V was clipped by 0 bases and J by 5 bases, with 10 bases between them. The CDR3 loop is CASSLALARNEKLFF. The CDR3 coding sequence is TGTGCCAGCAGCTTAGCTCTCGCTAGGAATGAAAAACTGTTTTTT.

CDR3 loop: CASSLSGGRVNTEAFF. The CDR3 DNA follows: TGTGCCAGCAGCTTAAGCGGGGGTCGGGTGAACACTGAAGCTTTCTTT. V is TRBV7-2 and J is TRBJ1-1; tentative D call: TRBD1 (5 bases). V was pared by 2 bases and J by 0 bases, with 13 bases between. CDR3 length: 16 residues. The germline CDR1 and CDR2 sequences are SGHTA and FQGNSA.

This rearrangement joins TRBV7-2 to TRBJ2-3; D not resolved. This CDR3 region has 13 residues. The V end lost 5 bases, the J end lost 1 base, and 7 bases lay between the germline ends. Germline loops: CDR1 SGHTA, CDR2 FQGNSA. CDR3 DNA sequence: TGTGCCAGCAGCCGCGGCGGCACAGATACGCAGTATTTT. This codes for CASSRGGTDTQYF. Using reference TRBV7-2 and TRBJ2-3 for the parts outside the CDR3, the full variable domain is GAGVSQSPSNKVTEKGKDVELRCDPISGHTALYWYRQSLGQGLEFLIYFQGNSAPDKSGLPSDRFSAERTGGSVSTLTIQRTQQEDSAVYLCASSRGGTDTQYFGPGTRLTVL.

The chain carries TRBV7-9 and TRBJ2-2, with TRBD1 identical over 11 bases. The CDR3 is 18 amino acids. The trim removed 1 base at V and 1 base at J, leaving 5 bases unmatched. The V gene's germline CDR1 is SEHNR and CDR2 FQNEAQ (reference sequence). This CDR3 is CASSLGTGGFRNTGELFF. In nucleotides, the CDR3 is TGTGCCAGCAGCTTAGGGACAGGGGGCTTCAGGAACACCGGGGAGCTGTTTTTT.

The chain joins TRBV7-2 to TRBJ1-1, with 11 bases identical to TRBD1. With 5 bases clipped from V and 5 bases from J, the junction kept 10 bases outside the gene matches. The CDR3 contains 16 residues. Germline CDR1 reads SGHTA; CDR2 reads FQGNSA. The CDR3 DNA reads TGTGCCAGCAGCCTAAAGTCCGGGACAGGGGGTACTGAAGCTTTCTTT. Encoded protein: CASSLKSGTGGTEAFF. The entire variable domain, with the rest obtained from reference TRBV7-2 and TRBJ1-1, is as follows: GAGVSQSPSNKVTEKGKDVELRCDPISGHTALYWYRQSLGQGLEFLIYFQGNSAPDKSGLPSDRFSAERTGGSVSTLTIQRTQQEDSAVYLCASSLKSGTGGTEAFFGQGTRLTVV.

CDR3 loop: CASSLKQGANYGYTF. In DNA, the CDR3 is TGTGCCAGCAGCTTAAAACAGGGGGCAAACTATGGCTACACCTTC. The V and J genes are TRBV7-3 and TRBJ1-2, with 9 bases identical to TRBD1. This CDR3 region has 15 residues. The J segment lost 2 bases and the V segment lost 1 base, leaving 2 bases of the junction unmatched. The germline gives CDR1 SGHTA, CDR2 FQGTGA.

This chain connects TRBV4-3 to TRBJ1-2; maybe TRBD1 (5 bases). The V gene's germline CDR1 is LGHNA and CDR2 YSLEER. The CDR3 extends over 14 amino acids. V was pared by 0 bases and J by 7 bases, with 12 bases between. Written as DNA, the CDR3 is TGCGCCAGCAGCCAAGATCTAGGGGATGGTGGCTACACCTTC. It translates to CASSQDLGDGGYTF.

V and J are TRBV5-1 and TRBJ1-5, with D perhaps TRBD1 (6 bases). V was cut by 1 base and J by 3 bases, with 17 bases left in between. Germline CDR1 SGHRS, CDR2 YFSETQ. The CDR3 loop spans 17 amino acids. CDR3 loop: CASSLHQLGQYNQPQHF. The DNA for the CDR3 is TGCGCCAGCAGCTTGCATCAGCTTGGACAGTACAATCAGCCCCAGCATTTT.

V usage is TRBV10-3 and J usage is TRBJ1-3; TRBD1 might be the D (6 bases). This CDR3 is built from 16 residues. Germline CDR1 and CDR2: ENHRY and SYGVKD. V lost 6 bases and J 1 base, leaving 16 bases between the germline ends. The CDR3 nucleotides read TGTGCCATCAGGGACCTAGTACAGGGTTCTGGAAACACCATATATTTT. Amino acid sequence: CAIRDLVQGSGNTIYF.

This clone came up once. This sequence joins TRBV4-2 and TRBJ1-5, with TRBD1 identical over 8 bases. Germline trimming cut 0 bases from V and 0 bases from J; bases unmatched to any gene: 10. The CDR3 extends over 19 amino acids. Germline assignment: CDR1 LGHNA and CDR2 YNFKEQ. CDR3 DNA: TGTGCCAGCAGCCAAGAGGTATCGACAGGGGCCCTTAGCAATCAGCCCCAGCATTTT. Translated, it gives CASSQEVSTGALSNQPQHF.

DNA of the CDR3: TGTGCCAGCAGTTTAAAGGGGCGTCCTCTGTTTTTT. Protein: CASSLKGRPLFF. The genes are TRBV28 and TRBJ1-4; possibly TRBD1 for D (5 bases). CDR3 size: 12 residues. Germline CDR1 is MDHEN and CDR2 is SYDVKM. V dropped 2 bases and J dropped 14 bases, with 12 bases sitting between them. Full variable domain (remainder filled in from reference TRBV28 and TRBJ1-4): DVKVTQSSRYLVKRTGEKVFLECVQDMDHENMFWYRQDPGLGLRLIYFSYDVKMKEKGDIPEGYSVSREKKERFSLILESASTNQTSMYLCASSLKGRPLFFGSGTQLSVL.